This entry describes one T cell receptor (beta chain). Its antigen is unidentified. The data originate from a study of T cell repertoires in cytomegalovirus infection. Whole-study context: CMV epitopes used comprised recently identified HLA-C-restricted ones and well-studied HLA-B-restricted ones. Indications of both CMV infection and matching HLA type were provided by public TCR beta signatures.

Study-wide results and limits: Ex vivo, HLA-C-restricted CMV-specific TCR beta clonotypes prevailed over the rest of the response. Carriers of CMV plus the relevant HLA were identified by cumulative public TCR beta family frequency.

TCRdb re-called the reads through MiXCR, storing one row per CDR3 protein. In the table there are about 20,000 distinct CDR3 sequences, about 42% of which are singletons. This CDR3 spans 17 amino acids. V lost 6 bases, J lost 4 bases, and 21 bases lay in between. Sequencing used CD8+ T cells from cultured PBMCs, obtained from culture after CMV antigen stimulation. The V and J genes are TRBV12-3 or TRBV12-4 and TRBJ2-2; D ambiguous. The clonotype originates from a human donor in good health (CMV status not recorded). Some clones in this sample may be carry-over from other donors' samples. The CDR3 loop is CASSLTNNRRATGELFF. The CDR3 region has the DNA TGTGCCAGCAGCCTAACCAACAACCGTCGAGCCACCGGGGAGCTGTTTTTT.